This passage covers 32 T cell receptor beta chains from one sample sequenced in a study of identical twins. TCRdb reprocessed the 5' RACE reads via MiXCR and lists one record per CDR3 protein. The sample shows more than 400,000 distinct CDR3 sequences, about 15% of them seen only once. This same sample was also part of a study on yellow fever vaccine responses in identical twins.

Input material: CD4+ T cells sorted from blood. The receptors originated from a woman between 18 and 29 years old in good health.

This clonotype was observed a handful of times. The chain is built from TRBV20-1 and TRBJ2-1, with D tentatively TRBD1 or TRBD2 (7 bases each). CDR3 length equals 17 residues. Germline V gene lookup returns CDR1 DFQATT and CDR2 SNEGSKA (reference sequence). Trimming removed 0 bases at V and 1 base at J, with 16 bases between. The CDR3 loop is CSARDRGGVSSYNEQFF. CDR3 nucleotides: TGCAGTGCTAGAGACAGGGGGGGGGTCTCATCCTACAATGAGCAGTTCTTC.

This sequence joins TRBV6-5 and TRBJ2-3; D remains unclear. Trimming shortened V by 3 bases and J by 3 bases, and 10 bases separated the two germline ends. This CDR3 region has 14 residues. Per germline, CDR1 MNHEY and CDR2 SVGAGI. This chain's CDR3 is CASSYGMGTDTQYF. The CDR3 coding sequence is TGTGCCAGCAGTTATGGGATGGGTACAGATACGCAGTATTTT.

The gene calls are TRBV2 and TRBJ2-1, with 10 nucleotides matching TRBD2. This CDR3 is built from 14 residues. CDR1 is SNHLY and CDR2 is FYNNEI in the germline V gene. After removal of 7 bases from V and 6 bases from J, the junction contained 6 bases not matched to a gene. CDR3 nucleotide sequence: TGTGCCAGCATCCGGCTAGCGGGAGTCAATGAGCAGTTCTTC. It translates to CASIRLAGVNEQFF.

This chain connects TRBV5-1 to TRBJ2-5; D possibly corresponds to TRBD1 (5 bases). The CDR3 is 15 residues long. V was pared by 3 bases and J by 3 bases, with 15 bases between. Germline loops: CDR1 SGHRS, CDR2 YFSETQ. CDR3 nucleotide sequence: TGCGCCAGCAGCTGGGGCCGGACCAACAAAGAGACCCAGTACTTC. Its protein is CASSWGRTNKETQYF. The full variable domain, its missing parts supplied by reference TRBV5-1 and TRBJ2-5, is KAGVTQTPRYLIKTRGQQVTLSCSPISGHRSVSWYQQTPGQGLQFLFEYFSETQRNKGNFPGRFSGRQFSNSRSEMNVSTLELGDSALYLCASSWGRTNKETQYFGPGTRLLVL.

The CDR3: CSARLGAYEQYF. The CDR3 nucleotides read TGCAGTGCCAGACTAGGAGCTTACGAGCAGTACTTC. V and J are TRBV20-1 and TRBJ2-7, with D maybe TRBD2 (6 bases). The germline CDR1 and CDR2 sequences are DFQATT and SNEGSKA (reference sequence). With 6 bases removed from V and 4 bases from J, the gap between germline ends came to 13 bases. The CDR3 runs to 12 residues.

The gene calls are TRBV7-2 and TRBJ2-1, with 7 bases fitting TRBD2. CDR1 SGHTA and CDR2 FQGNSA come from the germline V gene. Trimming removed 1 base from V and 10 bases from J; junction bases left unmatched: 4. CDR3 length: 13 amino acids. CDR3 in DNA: TGTGCCAGCAGCTTAGGGCGGGAGCGGGAGCAGTTCTTC. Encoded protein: CASSLGREREQFF.

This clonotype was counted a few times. Here the CDR3 reads CASSQEVGLAGGNTDTQYF. CDR3 DNA sequence: TGCGCCAGCAGCCAAGAGGTTGGACTAGCGGGAGGGAACACAGATACGCAGTATTTT. V usage is TRBV4-1 and J usage is TRBJ2-3; the match to TRBD2 covers 15 bases. The junction had 6 bases not matched to a gene; V was cut back by 0 bases and J by 2 bases. Germline assignment: CDR1 MGHRA and CDR2 YSYEKL. CDR3 length: 19 amino acids.

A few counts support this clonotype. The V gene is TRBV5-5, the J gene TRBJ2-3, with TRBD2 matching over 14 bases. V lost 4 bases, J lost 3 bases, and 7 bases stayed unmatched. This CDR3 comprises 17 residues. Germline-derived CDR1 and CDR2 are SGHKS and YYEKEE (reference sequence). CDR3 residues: CASSTNRLAGGTDTQYF. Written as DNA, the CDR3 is TGTGCCAGCAGCACGAACCGACTAGCGGGGGGGACAGATACGCAGTATTTT. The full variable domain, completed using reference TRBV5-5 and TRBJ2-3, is DAGVTQSPTHLIKTRGQQVTLRCSPISGHKSVSWYQQVLGQGPQFIFQYYEKEERGRGNFPDRFSARQFPNYSSELNVNALLLGDSALYLCASSTNRLAGGTDTQYFGPGTRLTVL.

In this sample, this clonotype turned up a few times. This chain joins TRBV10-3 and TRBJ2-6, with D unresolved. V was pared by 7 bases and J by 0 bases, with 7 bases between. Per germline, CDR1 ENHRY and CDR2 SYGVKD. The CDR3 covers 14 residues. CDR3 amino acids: CAIMATSGANVLTF. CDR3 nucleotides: TGTGCCATCATGGCCACCTCTGGGGCCAACGTCCTGACTTTC.

The CDR3 region has the DNA TGCGCCAGCAGCTTCGACAGTCAAACTGGAAACACCATATATTTT. Its translation: CASSFDSQTGNTIYF. The rearrangement links TRBV5-1 to TRBJ1-3; maybe TRBD1 (5 bases). Trimming shortened V by 2 bases and J by 2 bases, and 11 bases separated the two germline ends. Germline CDR1 SGHRS, CDR2 YFSETQ. The CDR3 loop spans 15 amino acids.

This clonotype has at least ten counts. CDR3 sequence reads: CASSPGLAGKETQYF. CDR3 nucleotide sequence: TGTGCCAGCAGCCCCGGACTAGCGGGGAAAGAGACCCAGTACTTC. V is TRBV2 and J is TRBJ2-5, with 12 bases aligning to TRBD2. This CDR3 comprises 15 residues. Germline trimming cut 6 bases from V and 3 bases from J; bases unmatched to any gene: 5. Per the germline V gene, CDR1 is SNHLY and CDR2 is FYNNEI.

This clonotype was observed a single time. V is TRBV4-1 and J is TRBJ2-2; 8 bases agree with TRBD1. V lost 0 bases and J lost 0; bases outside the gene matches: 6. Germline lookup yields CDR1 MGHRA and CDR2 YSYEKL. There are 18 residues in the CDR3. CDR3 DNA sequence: TGCGCCAGCAGCCAAGAGGGGCAGGGGGCAGCGAACACCGGGGAGCTGTTTTTT. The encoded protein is CASSQEGQGAANTGELFF.

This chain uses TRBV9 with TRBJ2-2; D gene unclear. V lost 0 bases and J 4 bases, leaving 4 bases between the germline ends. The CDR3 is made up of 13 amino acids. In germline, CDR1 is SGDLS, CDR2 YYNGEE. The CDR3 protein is CASSVDSTGELFF. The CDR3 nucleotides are TGTGCCAGCAGCGTAGATTCCACCGGGGAGCTGTTTTTT.

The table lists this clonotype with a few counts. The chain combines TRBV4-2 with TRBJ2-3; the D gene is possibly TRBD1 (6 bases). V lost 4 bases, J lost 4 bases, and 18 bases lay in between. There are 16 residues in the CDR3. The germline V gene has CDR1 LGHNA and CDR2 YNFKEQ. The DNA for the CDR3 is TGTGCCAGCAGCCGGACAGAATTAGTAATTCCAGATACGCAGTATTTT. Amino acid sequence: CASSRTELVIPDTQYF.

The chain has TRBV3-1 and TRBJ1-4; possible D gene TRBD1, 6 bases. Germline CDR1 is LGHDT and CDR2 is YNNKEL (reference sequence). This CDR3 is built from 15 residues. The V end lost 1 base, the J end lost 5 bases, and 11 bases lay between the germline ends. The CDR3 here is CASSQVGGLNEKLFF. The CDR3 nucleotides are TGTGCCAGCAGCCAAGTTGGGGGGCTGAATGAAAAACTGTTTTTT.

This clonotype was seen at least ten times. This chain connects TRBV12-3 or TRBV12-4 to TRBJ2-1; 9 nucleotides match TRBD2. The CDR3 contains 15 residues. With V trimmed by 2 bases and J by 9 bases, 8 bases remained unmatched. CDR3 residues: CASSLSGGRAGEQFF. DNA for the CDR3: TGTGCCAGCAGTTTAAGTGGCGGGAGGGCCGGTGAGCAGTTCTTC.

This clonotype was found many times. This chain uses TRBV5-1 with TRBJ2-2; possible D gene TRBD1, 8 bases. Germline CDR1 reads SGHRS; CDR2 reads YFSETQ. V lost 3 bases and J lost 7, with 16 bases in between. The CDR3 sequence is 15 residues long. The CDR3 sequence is CASSSDRGGLGELFF. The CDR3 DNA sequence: TGCGCCAGCAGCTCCGACAGGGGAGGGCTCGGGGAGCTGTTTTTT.

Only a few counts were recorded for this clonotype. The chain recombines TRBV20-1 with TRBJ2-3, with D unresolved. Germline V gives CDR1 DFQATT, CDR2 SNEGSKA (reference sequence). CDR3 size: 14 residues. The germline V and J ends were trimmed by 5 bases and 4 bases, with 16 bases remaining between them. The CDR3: CSASFTRTADTQYF. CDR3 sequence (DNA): TGCAGTGCTTCCTTTACCCGGACGGCAGATACGCAGTATTTT.

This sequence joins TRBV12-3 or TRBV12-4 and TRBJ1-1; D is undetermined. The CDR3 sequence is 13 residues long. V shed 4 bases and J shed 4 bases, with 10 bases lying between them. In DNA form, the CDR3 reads TGTGCCAGCAGTTCCTACAGCGCCACTGAAGCTTTCTTT. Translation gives CASSSYSATEAFF.

CDR3 amino acids: CASSPRTGSLYEQYF. The DNA for the CDR3 is TGTGCCAGCAGCCCCCGGACTGGATCTCTATACGAGCAGTACTTC. The genes are TRBV9 and TRBJ2-7, with D maybe TRBD2 (5 bases). From germline, CDR1 is SGDLS and CDR2 YYNGEE. The CDR3 is 15 residues long. Trimming stripped 4 bases from V and 4 bases from J, with 18 bases between.

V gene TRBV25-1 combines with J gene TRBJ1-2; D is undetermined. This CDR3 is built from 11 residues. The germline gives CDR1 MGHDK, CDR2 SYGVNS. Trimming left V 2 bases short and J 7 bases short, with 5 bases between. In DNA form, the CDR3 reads TGTGCCAGCAGTGAACGATCTGGCTACACCTTC. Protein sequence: CASSERSGYTF.

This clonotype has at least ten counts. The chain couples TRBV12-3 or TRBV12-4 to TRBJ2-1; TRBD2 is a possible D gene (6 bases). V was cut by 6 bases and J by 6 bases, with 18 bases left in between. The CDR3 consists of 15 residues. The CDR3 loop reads CASSLLGGVINEQFF. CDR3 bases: TGTGCCAGCAGCCTCCTTGGCGGGGTAATCAATGAGCAGTTCTTC.

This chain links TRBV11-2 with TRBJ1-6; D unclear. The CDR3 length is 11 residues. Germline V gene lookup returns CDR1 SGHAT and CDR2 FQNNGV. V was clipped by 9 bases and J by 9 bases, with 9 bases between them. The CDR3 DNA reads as TGTGCCAGGGTCCGGGGTTCACCCCTCCACTTT. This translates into CARVRGSPLHF.

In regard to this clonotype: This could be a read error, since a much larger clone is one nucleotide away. CDR3 nucleotide sequence: TGTGCCATCAGTGAGTCCTCCGGGACAGGGGGTTCCTACGAGCAGTACTTC. Protein sequence: CAISESSGTGGSYEQYF. The chain combines TRBV10-3 with TRBJ2-7; 11 positions match TRBD1. Per germline, CDR1 ENHRY and CDR2 SYGVKD. The junction had 5 bases not matched to a gene; V was cut back by 0 bases and J by 1 base. The CDR3 spans 17 residues.

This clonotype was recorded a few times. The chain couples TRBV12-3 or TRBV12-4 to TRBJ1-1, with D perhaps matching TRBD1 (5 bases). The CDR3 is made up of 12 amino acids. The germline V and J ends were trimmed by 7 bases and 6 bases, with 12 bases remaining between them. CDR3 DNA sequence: TGTGCCAGCAACGAAAGGGGTGCTGAAGCTTTCTTT. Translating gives CASNERGAEAFF.

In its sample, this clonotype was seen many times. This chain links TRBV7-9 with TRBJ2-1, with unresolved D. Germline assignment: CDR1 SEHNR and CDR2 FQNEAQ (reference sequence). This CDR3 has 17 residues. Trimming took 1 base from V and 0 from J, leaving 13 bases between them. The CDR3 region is CASSLGFARSSYNEQFF. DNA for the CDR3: TGTGCCAGCAGCTTAGGTTTCGCCAGGAGCTCCTACAATGAGCAGTTCTTC.

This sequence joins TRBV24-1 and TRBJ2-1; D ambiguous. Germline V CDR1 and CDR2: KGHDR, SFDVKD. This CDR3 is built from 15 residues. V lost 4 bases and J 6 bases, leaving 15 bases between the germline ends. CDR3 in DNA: TGTGCCACCAGTGACACGGGCATGCGTTCCAATGAGCAGTTCTTC. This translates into CATSDTGMRSNEQFF.

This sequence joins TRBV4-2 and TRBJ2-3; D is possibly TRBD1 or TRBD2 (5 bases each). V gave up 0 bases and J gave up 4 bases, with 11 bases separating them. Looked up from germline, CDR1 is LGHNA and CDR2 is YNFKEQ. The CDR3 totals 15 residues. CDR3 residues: CASSQETTGPDTQYF. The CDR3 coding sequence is TGTGCCAGCAGCCAAGAGACTACGGGGCCAGATACGCAGTATTTT.

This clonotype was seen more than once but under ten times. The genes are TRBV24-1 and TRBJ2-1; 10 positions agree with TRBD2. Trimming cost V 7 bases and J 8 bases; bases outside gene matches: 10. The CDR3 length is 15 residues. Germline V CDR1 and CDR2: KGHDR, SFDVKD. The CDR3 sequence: CATSHLAGGRDEQFF. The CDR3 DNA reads TGTGCCACCAGCCATTTAGCGGGAGGAAGGGATGAGCAGTTCTTC.

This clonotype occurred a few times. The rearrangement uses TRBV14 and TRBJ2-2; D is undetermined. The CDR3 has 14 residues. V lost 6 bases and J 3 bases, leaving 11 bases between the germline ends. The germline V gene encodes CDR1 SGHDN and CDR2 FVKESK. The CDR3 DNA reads TGTGCCAGCAGTCCGCAGGCGTACACCGGGGAGCTGTTTTTT. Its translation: CASSPQAYTGELFF.

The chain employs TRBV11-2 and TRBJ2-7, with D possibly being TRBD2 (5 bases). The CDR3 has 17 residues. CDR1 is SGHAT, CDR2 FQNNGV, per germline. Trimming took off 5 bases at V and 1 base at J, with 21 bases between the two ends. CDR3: CASSQSLAGSTSYEQYF. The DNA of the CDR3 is TGTGCCAGCAGCCAGTCATTGGCGGGCTCCACATCCTACGAGCAGTACTTC. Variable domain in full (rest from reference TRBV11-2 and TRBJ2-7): EAGVAQSPRYKIIEKRQSVAFWCNPISGHATLYWYQQILGQGPKLLIQFQNNGVVDDSQLPKDRFSAERLKGVDSTLKIQPAKLEDSAVYLCASSQSLAGSTSYEQYFGPGTRLTVT.

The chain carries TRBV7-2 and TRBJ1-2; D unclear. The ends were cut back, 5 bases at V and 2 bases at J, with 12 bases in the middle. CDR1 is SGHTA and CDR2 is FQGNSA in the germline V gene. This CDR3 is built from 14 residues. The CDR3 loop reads CASSKSVENYGYTF. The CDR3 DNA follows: TGTGCCAGCAGCAAATCAGTCGAAAACTATGGCTACACCTTC.